Below, one T cell receptor beta chain is given with its context. Other DNA sequences of this sample code for an identical CDR3. Trimming removed 5 bases from V and 8 bases from J, with 12 bases in between. Germline assignment: CDR1 SGHTA and CDR2 FQGNSA. The CDR3 extends over 13 amino acids. These data belong to a study of OX40 agonist ivuxolimab in advanced cancers. Clones were sequenced by immunoSEQ multiplex PCR, and TCRdb holds only the in-frame ones, with some missing. This table has roughly 53,000 clones, 80% to 90% appearing once. Patients had blood sampled at baseline and again on cycle 4 day 1 and cycle 7 day 1.

Sequencing was performed on CD4+ or CD8+ T cells sorted from blood, taken in a trial of the OX40 agonist ivuxolimab. V gene TRBV7-2 combines with J gene TRBJ1-4; no clear D. The clonotype was recovered from an adult with an advanced solid tumor such as melanoma, head and neck, liver or kidney cancer. In DNA, the CDR3 is TGTGCCAGCAGCACGGTCCCGGGCGAAAAACTGTTTTTT. Residues: CASSTVPGEKLFF.